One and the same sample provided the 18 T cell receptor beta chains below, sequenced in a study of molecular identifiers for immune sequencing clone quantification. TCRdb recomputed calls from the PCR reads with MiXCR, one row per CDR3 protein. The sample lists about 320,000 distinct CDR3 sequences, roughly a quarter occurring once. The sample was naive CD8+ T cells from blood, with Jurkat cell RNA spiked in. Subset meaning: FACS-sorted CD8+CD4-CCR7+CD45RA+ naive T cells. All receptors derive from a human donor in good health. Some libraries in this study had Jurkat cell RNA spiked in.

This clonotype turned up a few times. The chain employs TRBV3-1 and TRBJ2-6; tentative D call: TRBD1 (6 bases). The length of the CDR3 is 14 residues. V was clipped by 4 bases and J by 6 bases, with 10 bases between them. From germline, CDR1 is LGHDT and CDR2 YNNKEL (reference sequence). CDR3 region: CASSRDTQANVLTF. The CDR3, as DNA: TGTGCCAGCAGCCGGGACACCCAGGCCAACGTCCTGACTTTC.

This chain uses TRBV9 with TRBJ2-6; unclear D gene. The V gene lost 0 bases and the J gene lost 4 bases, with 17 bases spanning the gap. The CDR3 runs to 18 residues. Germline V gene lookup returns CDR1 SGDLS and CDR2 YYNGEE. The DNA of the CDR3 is TGTGCCAGCAGCGTAGGTCCAACTCTCTATTCGGGGGCCAACGTCCTGACTTTC. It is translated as CASSVGPTLYSGANVLTF. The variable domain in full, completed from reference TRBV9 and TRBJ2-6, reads DSGVTQTPKHLITATGQRVTLRCSPRSGDLSVYWYQQSLDQGLQFLIQYYNGEERAKGNILERFSAQQFPDLHSELNLSSLELGDSALYFCASSVGPTLYSGANVLTFGAGSRLTVL.

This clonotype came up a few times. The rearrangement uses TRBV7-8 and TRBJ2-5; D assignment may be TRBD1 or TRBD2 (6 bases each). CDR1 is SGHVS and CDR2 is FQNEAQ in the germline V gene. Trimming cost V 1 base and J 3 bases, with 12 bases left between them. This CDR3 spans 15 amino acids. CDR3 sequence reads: CASSLVSRGEETQYF. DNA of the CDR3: TGTGCCAGCAGCTTAGTCTCTAGGGGGGAAGAGACCCAGTACTTC. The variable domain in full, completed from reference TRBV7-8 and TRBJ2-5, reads GAGVSQSPRYKVAKRGQDVALRCDPISGHVSLFWYQQALGQGPEFLTYFQNEAQLDKSGLPSDRFFAERPEGSVSTLKIQRTQQEDSAVYLCASSLVSRGEETQYFGPGTRLLVL.

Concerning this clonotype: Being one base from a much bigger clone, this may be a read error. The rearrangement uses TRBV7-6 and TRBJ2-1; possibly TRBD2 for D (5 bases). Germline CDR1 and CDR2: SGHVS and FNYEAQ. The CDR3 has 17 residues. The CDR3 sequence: CACSLLEDGVNYNEQFF. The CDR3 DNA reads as TGTGCCTGCAGCTTACTAGAGGACGGGGTAAATTACAATGAGCAGTTCTTC.

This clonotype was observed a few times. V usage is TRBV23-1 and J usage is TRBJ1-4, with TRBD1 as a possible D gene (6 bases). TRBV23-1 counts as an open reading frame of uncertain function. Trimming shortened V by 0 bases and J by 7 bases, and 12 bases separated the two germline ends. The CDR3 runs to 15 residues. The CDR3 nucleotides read TGCGCCAGCAGTCAATCGCGGGGGCTCGGTGAAAAACTGTTTTTT. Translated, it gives CASSQSRGLGEKLFF.

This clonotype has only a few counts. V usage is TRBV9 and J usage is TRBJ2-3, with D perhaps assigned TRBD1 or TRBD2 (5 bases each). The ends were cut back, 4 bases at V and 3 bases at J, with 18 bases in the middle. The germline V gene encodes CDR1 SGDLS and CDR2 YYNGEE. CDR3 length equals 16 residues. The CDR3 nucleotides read TGTGCCAGCAGCCACGAGGGGCGACTCGGGACAGATACGCAGTATTTT. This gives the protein CASSHEGRLGTDTQYF.

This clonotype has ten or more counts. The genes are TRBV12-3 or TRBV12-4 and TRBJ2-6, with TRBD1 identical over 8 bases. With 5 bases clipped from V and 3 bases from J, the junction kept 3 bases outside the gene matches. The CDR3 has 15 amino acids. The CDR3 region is CASSRQGFGANVLTF. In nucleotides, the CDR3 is TGTGCCAGCAGTCGACAGGGGTTTGGGGCCAACGTCCTGACTTTC.

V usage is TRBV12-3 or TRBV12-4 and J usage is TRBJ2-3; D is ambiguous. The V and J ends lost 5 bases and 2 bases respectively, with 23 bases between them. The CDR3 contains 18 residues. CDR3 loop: CASSTTRVVDRPTDTQYF. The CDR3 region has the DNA TGTGCCAGCAGTACAACCCGGGTAGTAGACCGCCCCACAGATACGCAGTATTTT.

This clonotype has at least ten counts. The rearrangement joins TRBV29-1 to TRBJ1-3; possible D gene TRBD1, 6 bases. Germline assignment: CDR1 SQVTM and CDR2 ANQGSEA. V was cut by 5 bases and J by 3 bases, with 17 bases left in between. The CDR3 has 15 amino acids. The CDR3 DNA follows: TGCAGCGTTTGGGTCACAGGGCAAGTTGGAAACACCATATATTTT. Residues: CSVWVTGQVGNTIYF. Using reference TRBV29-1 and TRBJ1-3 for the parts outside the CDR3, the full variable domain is SAVISQKPSRDICQRGTSLTIQCQVDSQVTMMFWYRQQPGQSLTLIATANQGSEATYESGFVIDKFPISRPNLTFSTLTVSNMSPEDSSIYLCSVWVTGQVGNTIYFGEGSWLTVV.

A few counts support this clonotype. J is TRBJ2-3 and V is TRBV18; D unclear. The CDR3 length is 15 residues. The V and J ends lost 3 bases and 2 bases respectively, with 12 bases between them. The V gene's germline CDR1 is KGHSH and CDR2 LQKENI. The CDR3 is CASSPDEAFTDTQYF. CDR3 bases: TGTGCCAGCTCACCCGATGAAGCCTTCACAGATACGCAGTATTTT.

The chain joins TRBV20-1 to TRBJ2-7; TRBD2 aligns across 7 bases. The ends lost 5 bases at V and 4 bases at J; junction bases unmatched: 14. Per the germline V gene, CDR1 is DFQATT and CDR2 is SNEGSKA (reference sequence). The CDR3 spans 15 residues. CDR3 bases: TGCAGTGCTTCCACTGGGGGGGGAAGGGAGTACGAGCAGTACTTC. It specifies CSASTGGGREYEQYF.

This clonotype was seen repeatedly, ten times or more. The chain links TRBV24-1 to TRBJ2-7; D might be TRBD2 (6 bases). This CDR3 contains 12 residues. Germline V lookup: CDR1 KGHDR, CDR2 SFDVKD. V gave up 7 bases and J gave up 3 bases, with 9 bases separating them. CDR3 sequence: CATRGLGYEQYF. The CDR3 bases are TGTGCCACCAGGGGACTCGGCTACGAGCAGTACTTC.

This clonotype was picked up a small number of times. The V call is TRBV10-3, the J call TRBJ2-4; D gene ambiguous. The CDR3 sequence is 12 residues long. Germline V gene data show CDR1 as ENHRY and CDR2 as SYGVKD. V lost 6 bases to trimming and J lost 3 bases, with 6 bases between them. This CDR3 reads CAIRVGKNIQYF. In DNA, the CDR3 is TGTGCCATCAGGGTCGGCAAAAACATTCAGTACTTC.

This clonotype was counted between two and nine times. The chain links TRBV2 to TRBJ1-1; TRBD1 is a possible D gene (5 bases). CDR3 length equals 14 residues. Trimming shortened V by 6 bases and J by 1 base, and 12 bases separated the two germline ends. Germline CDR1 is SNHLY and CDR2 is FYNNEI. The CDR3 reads CASSEQARNTEAFF. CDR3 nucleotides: TGTGCCAGCAGCGAACAGGCCCGGAACACTGAAGCTTTCTTT. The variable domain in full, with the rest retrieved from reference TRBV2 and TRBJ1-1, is EPEVTQTPSHQVTQMGQEVILRCVPISNHLYFYWYRQILGQKVEFLVSFYNNEISEKSEIFDDQFSVERPDGSNFTLKIRSTKLEDSAMYFCASSEQARNTEAFFGQGTRLTVV.

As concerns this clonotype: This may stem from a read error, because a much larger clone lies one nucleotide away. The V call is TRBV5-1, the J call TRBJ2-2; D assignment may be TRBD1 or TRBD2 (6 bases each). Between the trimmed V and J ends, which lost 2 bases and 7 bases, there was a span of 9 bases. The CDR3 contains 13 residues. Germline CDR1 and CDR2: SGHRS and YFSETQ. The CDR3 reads CASSLQGGGELFF. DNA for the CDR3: TGCGCCAGCAGCTTACAGGGAGGCGGGGAGCTGTTTTTT.

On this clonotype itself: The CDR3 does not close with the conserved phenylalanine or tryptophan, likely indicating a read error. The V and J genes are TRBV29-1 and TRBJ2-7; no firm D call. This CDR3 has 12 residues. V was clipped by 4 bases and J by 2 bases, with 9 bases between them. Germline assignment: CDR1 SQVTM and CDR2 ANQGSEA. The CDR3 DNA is TGCAGCGTTGCCGACTCGACCTACGAGCAGTACCTC. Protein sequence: CSVADSTYEQYL.

The CDR3 DNA reads TGTGCCAGCAGTTGGAACAGGAACACTGAAGCTTTCTTT. Residues: CASSWNRNTEAFF. J is TRBJ1-1 and V is TRBV12-3 or TRBV12-4; unclear D gene. The CDR3 has 13 amino acids. Trimming cost V 4 bases and J 1 base, with 7 bases left between them.

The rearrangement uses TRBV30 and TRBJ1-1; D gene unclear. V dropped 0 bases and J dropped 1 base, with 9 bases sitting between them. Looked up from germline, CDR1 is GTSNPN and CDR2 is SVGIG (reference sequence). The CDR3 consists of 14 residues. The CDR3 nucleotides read TGTGCCTGGAGTGTGAATGTAAGGAACACTGAAGCTTTCTTT. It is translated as CAWSVNVRNTEAFF.